This paragraph reports one T cell receptor beta chain. The antigen remains unidentified. They isolated at least 7 million PBMCs from each sample. This sample was taken from a study of blood T cells in healthy people across ages. Looking at the study overall: When template switching was applied, about one barcoded beta molecule was captured per two T cells. Study findings and constraints: PBMC samples, being unsorted, prevented any conclusive comparison of naive and antigen-experienced cells.

Germline lookup yields CDR1 SGHTA and CDR2 FQGNSA. CDR3 size: 14 residues. V was pared by 4 bases and J by 5 bases, with 4 bases of the junction left unmatched. Alongside a J-beta primer mix, a sample-barcoded 5' primer served in a second PCR lasting about 7 to 12 cycles. The authors tagged each cDNA molecule using a template-switch adaptor with 12 random nucleotides. TCRdb re-called the 5' RACE reads through MiXCR, storing one row per CDR3 protein. The repertoire holds some 1.4 million distinct CDR3 sequences, with 40% to 50% as singletons. Material: blood. The V call is TRBV7-2, the J call TRBJ1-4; 7 positions match TRBD1. The receptor's source is a woman younger than 35 in good health. The CDR3: CASSSGQMNEKLFF. In DNA form, the CDR3 reads TGTGCCAGCAGCTCGGGACAGATGAATGAAAAACTGTTTTTT. The full variable domain, completed using reference TRBV7-2 and TRBJ1-4, is GAGVSQSPSNKVTEKGKDVELRCDPISGHTALYWYRQSLGQGLEFLIYFQGNSAPDKSGLPSDRFSAERTGGSVSTLTIQRTQQEDSAVYLCASSSGQMNEKLFFGSGTQLSVL.